The entry below gives a single T cell receptor beta chain sequence along with its context. Its antigen remains unknown. Profiling relied on immunoSEQ multiplex PCR, and the TCRdb table lists in-frame clones only, not all of them. Here the sample spans around 40,000 clones, about 90% being singletons. The sample comes from a study of OX40 agonist ivuxolimab in advanced cancers. General study findings and limits: In the 0.1 to 3.0 mg/kg range, CD4+ and CD8+ blood T cells had expanded clonally by week 6.

V was pared by 5 bases and J by 1 base, with 12 bases between. Germline V gives CDR1 LNHNV, CDR2 YYDKDF (reference sequence). The CDR3 consists of 15 residues. The sequencing used CD4+ or CD8+ T cells sorted from blood, collected in a trial of the OX40 agonist ivuxolimab. The gene calls are TRBV15 and TRBJ1-5; TRBD1 might be the D (5 bases). The receptor was isolated from an adult with an advanced solid tumor such as melanoma, head and neck, liver or kidney cancer. In DNA form, the CDR3 reads TGTGCCACCAGCTTGGAGAGGGACAGCAATCAGCCCCAGCATTTT. Protein product: CATSLERDSNQPQHF.